This TCR beta chain was identified in a study of blood T cell repertoires in COVID-19. In the study overall: COVID-19 samples collected from the United States, Italy and Spain covered acute and convalescent phases. Sources were T cells, B-cell-depleted T cells, or PBMCs; the material itself was cDNA or gDNA.

V gave up 1 base and J gave up 8 bases; unmatched junction bases: 8. This CDR3 contains 15 residues. The germline V gene encodes CDR1 SGHNT and CDR2 YYREEE (reference sequence). As originally analysed: Amplification from reference gene primers served as the basis for estimated nucleated cell counts. Sequencing was performed with immunoSEQ multiplex PCR; in TCRdb, only in-frame clones are kept and a portion is missing. For V, J and clone size, that table is used; D and trimming come from the DNA. Of 70,000 to 80,000 clones listed, about 80% are singletons. Sequencing input: peripheral blood. The rearrangement joins TRBV5-4 to TRBJ2-1, with TRBD1 matching 8 bases. The TCR was taken from a human donor in a cohort sampled during active COVID-19. CDR3 sequence reads: CASSLKGQGRDEQFF. The CDR3 region has the DNA TGTGCCAGCAGCTTGAAAGGACAGGGACGGGATGAGCAGTTCTTC.